This T cell receptor beta chain is from a study of ipilimumab plus nivolumab after autologous stem cell transplantation. Patients got ipilimumab 1 mg/kg beginning 14 to 28 days post-transplant. This CDR3 has 16 amino acids. V lost 2 bases and J lost 9; bases outside the gene matches: 11. Germline CDR1 and CDR2: LGHNA and YSLEER. Only in-frame clones appear in the TCRdb table, and some are missing; sequencing was by immunoSEQ multiplex PCR. The sample includes approximately 40,000 clones, over 90% of them seen just once. This chain uses TRBV4-3 with TRBJ2-1; 9 bases are shared with TRBD1. Sequenced here: PBMCs, sampled in a trial of ipilimumab plus nivolumab as post-transplant consolidation. The sequence was obtained from a male donor with multiple myeloma. The CDR3 loop is CASSQTPGQGVREQFF. The DNA for the CDR3 is TGCGCCAGCAGCCAAACCCCGGGACAGGGTGTCCGTGAGCAGTTCTTC.